The sequence of this T cell receptor (beta chain) was determined in a study of blood T cell repertoires in COVID-19 (dated by TCRdb to the early 2020s). About the full investigation: Collaborator samples came from the United States, Italy and Spain and covered acute and convalescent phases of COVID-19. The prospective study material was composed of cDNA or gDNA derived from T cells, B-cell-depleted T cells, or PBMCs. Subjects who had been exposed to COVID-19, were actively infected with it, or had recovered from it provided the deeply sampled blood TCRbeta repertoires that made up the dataset. The repertoires were released in a freely available public database intended as a resource for research on the immune response to SARS-CoV-2. The samples were drawn from the first 160 participants of the ongoing ImmuneRACE study and from under 1,500 subjects provided by 6 global collaborators. Sample metadata almost always included a de-identified subject ID, COVID-19 status, age in years and sex. Where HLA class I and class II types were available, the types were taken from metadata supplied by the sample provider, not from assay-based typing. The research as a whole found: The amount of clinical and demographic metadata varied by source and participant and was provided uncurated.

The collaborating institutions used their own protocols to collect whole blood in K2EDTA tubes. Collaborator samples were shipped for TCRbeta analysis as frozen whole blood, isolated PBMCs, or DNA extracted from either sample type. To note about this clone: The specificity of this receptor is unknown. No quality values exist for individual bases; no much larger clone is one base distant.

In the germline V gene, CDR1 corresponds to SGHTA and CDR2 to FQGNSA. V is shortened by 4 bases, J by 5 bases, and the region joining them spans 14 bases. The CDR3 holds 14 amino acids from the cysteine to the phenylalanine. Only CDR3 DNA is held: 42 bases, read in frame from base 1. TCRbeta CDR3 regions were amplified from genomic DNA by means of the immunoSEQ Assay, a bias-controlled multiplex PCR. Turning to the authors' computational methods: The number of nucleated cells in each sample was estimated by amplification of reference gene primers within the assay. Sequence reads were collapsed and filtered to measure the absolute abundance of every unique TCRbeta CDR3 rearrangement. Productive Simpson clonality was computed per sample as the square root of Simpson's diversity index over productive rearrangements. The table was pulled from immuneACCESS by TCRdb, which kept in-frame rearrangements only. Such tables lose some clones; where checked, under half of the loss comes from unresolved V genes, and the rest has no known cause. V and J calls and clone size are copied from that table; D and trimming were computed from the DNA. A total of 140,000 or so clones appear in this sample, 80% of them only once. The ten largest clones take up 5% of the sample.

The chain is made from TRBV7-2 and TRBJ1-2; TRBD1 is a weak D gene call, 5 bases matching. The TCR comes from a woman in her forties or fifties with acute or convalescent COVID-19. Sequencing was carried out using peripheral blood. The DNA sequence is as follows: TGTGCCAGCAGCTGGGGGGGTGAGGGGTATGGCTACACCTTC. The translation is CASSWGGEGYGYTF.